This entry features one T cell receptor beta chain sequence. The CDR3 is made up of 12 amino acids. V was clipped by 5 bases and J by 14 bases, with 16 bases between them. Germline V lookup: CDR1 MNHEY, CDR2 SVGAGI. These data originate in a study of blood T cell repertoires in COVID-19. Study processing details: Quantification of nucleated cells was approximated via reference gene primer amplification. Here immunoSEQ multiplex PCR was the method, and the copy in TCRdb shows in-frame clones only, minus some. Clone size and V and J calls were adopted from that table, with D and trimming inferred from the DNA. Here the sample spans about 100,000 clones, less than 85% being singletons.

Sequenced: peripheral blood. This TCR was sampled from a man aged 50-60 years who had recovered from COVID-19. The chain has TRBV6-5 and TRBJ1-5; D might be TRBD1 (6 bases). CDR3 sequence reads: CASSPQGQGKHF. CDR3 coding DNA: TGTGCCAGCAGTCCCCAGGGCCAGGGGAAGCATTTT.